This T cell receptor beta chain was captured in a study of OX40 agonist ivuxolimab in advanced cancers. This table comes from immunoSEQ multiplex PCR, and its TCRdb copy is limited to in-frame clones, with some not included. The data show about 68,000 clones, about 89% seen once. The CDR3 extends over 15 amino acids. The trim removed 0 bases at V and 2 bases at J, leaving 4 bases unmatched. CDR1 and CDR2 from the germline V gene are KGHSH and LQKENI. This sample comprised CD4+ or CD8+ T cells sorted from blood, obtained in a trial of the OX40 agonist ivuxolimab. The receptor was isolated from an adult with an advanced solid tumor such as melanoma, head and neck, liver or kidney cancer. The V call is TRBV18, the J call TRBJ2-7, with TRBD1 identical over 7 bases. The CDR3 loop is CASSPPWDSAYEQYF. As DNA, the CDR3 is TGTGCCAGCTCACCACCCTGGGACAGCGCCTACGAGCAGTACTTC.